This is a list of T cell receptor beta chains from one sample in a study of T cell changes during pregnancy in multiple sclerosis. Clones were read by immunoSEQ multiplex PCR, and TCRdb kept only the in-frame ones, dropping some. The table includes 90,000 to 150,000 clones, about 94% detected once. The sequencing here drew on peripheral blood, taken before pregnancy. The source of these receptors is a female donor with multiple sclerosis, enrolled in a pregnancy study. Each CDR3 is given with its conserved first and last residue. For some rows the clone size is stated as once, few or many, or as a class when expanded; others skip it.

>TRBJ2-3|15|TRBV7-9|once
CASSPDRGQGDTQYF
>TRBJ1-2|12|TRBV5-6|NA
CASSTDRDGYTF
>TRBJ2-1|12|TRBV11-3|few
CASSFGGLEQFF
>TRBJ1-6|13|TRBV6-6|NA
CASSYRGHSPLHF
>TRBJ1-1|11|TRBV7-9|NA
CASGDRTEAFF
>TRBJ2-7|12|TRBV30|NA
CAWSVHGYEQYF
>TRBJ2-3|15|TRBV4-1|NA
CASSPWTSGSNTQYF
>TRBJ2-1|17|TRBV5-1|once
CASSFPWTSGTPNEQFF
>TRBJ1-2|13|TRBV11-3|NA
CASGGPRNYGYTF
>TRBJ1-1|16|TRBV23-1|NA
CASSHIWTGENTEAFF
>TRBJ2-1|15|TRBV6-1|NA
CASSETRDYFNEQFF
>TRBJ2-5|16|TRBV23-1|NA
CAPVGGLGRFQETQYF
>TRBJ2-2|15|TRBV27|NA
CASSIRAGGTGELFF
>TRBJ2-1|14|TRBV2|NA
CASSRLAGKHEQFF
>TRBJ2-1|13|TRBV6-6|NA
CASSYSERNEQFF
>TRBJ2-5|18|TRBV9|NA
CASSFGLAGGFGEETQYF
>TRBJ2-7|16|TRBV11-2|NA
CASSLTLAGGDYEQYF
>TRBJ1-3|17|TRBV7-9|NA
CASSGTGQGFSGNTIYF
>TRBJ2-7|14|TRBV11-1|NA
CASGRDRGRFEQYF
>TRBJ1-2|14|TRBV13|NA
CASSPGTGNYGYTF
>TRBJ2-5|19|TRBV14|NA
CASSHSPRTSLVRWETQYF
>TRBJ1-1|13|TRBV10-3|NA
CATTGGMNTEAFF
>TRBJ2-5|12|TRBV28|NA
CASSGLVETQYF
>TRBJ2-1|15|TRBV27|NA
CASRGDRAGYNEQFF
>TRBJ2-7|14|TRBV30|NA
CAWSPGTATYEQYF
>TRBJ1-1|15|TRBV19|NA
CASSSDRGAHHEAFF
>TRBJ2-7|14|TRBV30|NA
CAWSNSGSSYEQYF
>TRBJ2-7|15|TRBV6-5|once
CASSYFAASSYEQYF
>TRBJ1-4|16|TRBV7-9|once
CASSSDLQSVNEKLFF
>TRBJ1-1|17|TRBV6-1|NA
CASSANRVWGVNTEAFF
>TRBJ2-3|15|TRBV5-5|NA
CASSPGWVGTDTQYF
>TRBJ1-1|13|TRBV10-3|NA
CATGTEQGTEAFF
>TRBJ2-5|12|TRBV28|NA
CASLGQGRAQYF
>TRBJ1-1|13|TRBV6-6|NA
CANSLGGFTEAFF
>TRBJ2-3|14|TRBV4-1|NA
CASSALATTDTQYF
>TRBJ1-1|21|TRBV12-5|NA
CASGLVRRDRESVFLDTEAFF
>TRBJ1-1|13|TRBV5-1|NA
CASSSHTDTEAFF
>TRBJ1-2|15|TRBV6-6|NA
CASSGRNGDFYGYTF
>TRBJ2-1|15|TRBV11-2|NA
CASSSHGSVYNEQFF
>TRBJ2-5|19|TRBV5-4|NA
CASSWGPSLLAGDGETQYF
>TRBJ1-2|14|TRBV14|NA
CASSQDAVIRGYTF
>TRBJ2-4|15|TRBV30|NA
CAWNSDRLFSDIQYF